These 14 T cell receptor beta chains share one sample of origin, sequenced in a study of blood T cell repertoires in COVID-19. Sequenced by immunoSEQ multiplex PCR; TCRdb stores in-frame clones only, minus some. In the table there are about 200,000 clones, over 80% of which are singletons. Sequences were obtained from peripheral blood. The receptors derive from a human donor in a cohort sampled during active COVID-19.

The genes are TRBV28 and TRBJ2-2, with TRBD2 matching over 10 bases. Trimming removed 10 bases from V and 5 bases from J; junction bases left unmatched: 13. The CDR3 covers 16 residues. Looked up from germline, CDR1 is MDHEN and CDR2 is SYDVKM. In DNA form, the CDR3 reads TGTGCCACCTACCGGGCTAGCGGGAGACATACCGGGGAGCTGTTTTTT. It is translated as CATYRASGRHTGELFF.

A single count supports this clone. The V call is TRBV3-1 (or the pseudogene TRBV3-2), the J call TRBJ1-1; D unclear. The ends were cut back, 4 bases at V and 1 base at J, with 16 bases in the middle. The germline V gene encodes CDR1 LGHDT and CDR2 YNNKEL (reference sequence). The CDR3 covers 16 residues. The CDR3 DNA is TGTGCCAGCAGCCCGGATCTAACGGGAGCGAACACTGAAGCTTTCTTT. Amino acids: CASSPDLTGANTEAFF.

The rearrangement uses TRBV20-1 and TRBJ1-3, with TRBD1 identical over 7 bases. The J segment lost 0 bases and the V segment lost 3 bases, leaving 5 bases of the junction unmatched. This CDR3 is built from 15 residues. The germline gives CDR1 DFQATT, CDR2 SNEGSKA (reference sequence). The chain's CDR3 is CSASKTGLSGNTIYF. The DNA for the CDR3 is TGCAGTGCTAGTAAGACAGGGCTCTCTGGAAACACCATATATTTT.

The CDR3 spells CASSLSAANTEAFF. The CDR3, as DNA: TGCGCCAGCAGCTTGTCGGCGGCGAACACTGAAGCTTTCTTT. The chain employs TRBV5-1 and TRBJ1-1; D gene unclear. With 1 base removed from V and 1 base from J, the gap between germline ends came to 8 bases. The CDR3 spans 14 residues. Looked up from germline, CDR1 is SGHRS and CDR2 is YFSETQ.

This sequence joins TRBV10-3 and TRBJ2-7, with 11 nucleotides matching TRBD1. Trimming took 4 bases from V and 5 from J; bases not matched to a gene: 4. Per the germline V gene, CDR1 is ENHRY and CDR2 is SYGVKD. CDR3 length: 14 amino acids. CDR3 residues: CAISVGTGGDEQYF. The CDR3 bases are TGTGCCATCAGTGTCGGGACAGGGGGGGACGAGCAGTACTTC.

This clone was counted ten times or more. The rearrangement links TRBV3-1 (or the pseudogene TRBV3-2) to TRBJ2-7, with 8 nucleotides matching TRBD1. Germline-derived CDR1 and CDR2 are LGHDT and YNNKEL (reference sequence). The CDR3 contains 11 residues. V shed 5 bases and J 11 bases; nucleotides not matched to a gene: 5. The CDR3 sequence: CASSSGQGEYF. The CDR3 region has the DNA TGTGCCAGCAGCTCCGGACAGGGAGAGTACTTC.

This chain links TRBV7-2 with TRBJ1-3, with D uncertain. Trimming left V 5 bases short and J 2 bases short, with 10 bases between. The CDR3 is made up of 14 amino acids. Per germline, CDR1 SGHTA and CDR2 FQGNSA. CDR3 in DNA: TGTGCCAGCAGCCTTAGTAAGACTGGAAACACCATATATTTT. Translation gives CASSLSKTGNTIYF.

The rearrangement uses TRBV4-3 and TRBJ2-2, with D hard to call. Per germline, CDR1 LGHNA and CDR2 YSLEER. CDR3 length equals 15 residues. V lost 4 bases and J 9 bases, leaving 18 bases between the germline ends. DNA for the CDR3: TGCGCCAGCAGCCCCAGCCGACGCGGCTACCGGGAGCTGTTTTTT. As protein: CASSPSRRGYRELFF.

The genes are TRBV28 and TRBJ2-7; 7 bases align to TRBD1. This CDR3 spans 16 amino acids. V shed 6 bases, J shed 2 bases, and the junction held 13 bases outside the gene matches. Germline V lookup: CDR1 MDHEN, CDR2 SYDVKM. The CDR3 here is CASRPAVGGPTYEQYF. For the CDR3, the DNA is TGTGCCAGCAGACCCGCGGTAGGGGGCCCCACCTACGAGCAGTACTTC.

This clone was detected only once. The chain combines TRBV6-5 with TRBJ2-7; 11 bases line up with TRBD2. CDR1 MNHEY and CDR2 SVGAGI come from the germline V gene. Trimming removed 6 bases from V and 3 bases from J; junction bases left unmatched: 7. The CDR3 contains 15 residues. CDR3 coding DNA: TGTGCCAGCAGCCAAGGGCTAGCGGGAGGCTACGAGCAGTACTTC. It codes for CASSQGLAGGYEQYF.

The DNA of the CDR3 is TGTGCCAGCAGCGCGGGAGGGGGGGCTAGCAATCAGCCCCAGCATTTT. Protein product: CASSAGGGASNQPQHF. The rearrangement links TRBV9 to TRBJ1-5; perhaps TRBD1 as D (6 bases). The CDR3 runs 16 residues. V was shortened by 3 bases and J by 0 bases, with 13 bases between the two germline ends. Germline CDR1 and CDR2: SGDLS and YYNGEE.

The V and J genes are TRBV19 and TRBJ2-5, with 7 positions matching TRBD2. CDR1 and CDR2 from the germline V gene are LNHDA and SQIVND (reference sequence). J gave up 3 bases and V 7 bases, and 11 bases lay outside the gene matches. The CDR3 is made up of 15 amino acids. The CDR3 coding sequence is TGTGCCAGTAAGGGTGGGGCTAGCGGAGAAGAGACCCAGTACTTC. Protein product: CASKGGASGEETQYF.

The CDR3 protein is CASSPQGAGSPLHF. As DNA, the CDR3 is TGTGCCAGCTCACCCCAGGGGGCTGGATCACCCCTCCACTTT. The chain employs TRBV18 and TRBJ1-6; 8 nucleotides align to TRBD1. Trimming at V came to 3 bases and at J to 10 bases, leaving 5 bases not matched to a gene. Germline V gene data show CDR1 as KGHSH and CDR2 as LQKENI. This CDR3 contains 14 residues.

This clone has just a few counts. This sequence joins TRBV7-9 and TRBJ2-7; the D is unclear. V was trimmed by 3 bases and J by 6 bases, leaving 6 bases between them. Germline loops: CDR1 SEHNR, CDR2 FQNEAQ (reference sequence). This CDR3 comprises 11 residues. CDR3 in amino acids: CASSFGSEQYF. The CDR3 DNA is TGTGCCAGCAGCTTCGGGTCCGAGCAGTACTTC. The whole variable domain, remainder taken from reference TRBV7-9 and TRBJ2-7, is DTGVSQNPRHKITKRGQNVTFRCDPISEHNRLYWYRQTLGQGPEFLTYFQNEAQLEKSRLLSDRFSAERPKGSFSTLEIQRTEQGDSAMYLCASSFGSEQYFGPGTRLTVT.